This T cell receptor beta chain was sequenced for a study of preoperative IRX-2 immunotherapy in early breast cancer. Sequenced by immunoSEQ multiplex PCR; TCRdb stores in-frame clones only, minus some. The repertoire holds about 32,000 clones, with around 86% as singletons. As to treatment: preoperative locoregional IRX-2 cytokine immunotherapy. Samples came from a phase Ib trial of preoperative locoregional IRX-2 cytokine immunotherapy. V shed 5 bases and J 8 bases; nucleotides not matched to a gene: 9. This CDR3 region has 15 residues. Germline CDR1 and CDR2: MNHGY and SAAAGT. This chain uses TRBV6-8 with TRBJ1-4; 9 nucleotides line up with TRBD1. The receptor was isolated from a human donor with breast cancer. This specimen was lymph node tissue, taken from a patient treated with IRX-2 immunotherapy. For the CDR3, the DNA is TGTGCCAGCAGTCCCTGGACAGGGGTAGCGGAAAAACTGTTTTTT. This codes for CASSPWTGVAEKLFF.